These 28 T cell receptor beta chains originate from one sample sequenced in a study of cytomegalovirus exposure and HLA in healthy donors. With 60 Vbeta and 13 Jbeta primers, the PCR was carried out. The method was immunoSEQ multiplex PCR; TCRdb's version includes in-frame clones alone and lacks a portion of them. Altogether approximately 150,000 clones are present, under 70% being singletons, with the ten largest covering around 3%. The sequenced sample was PBMCs. The source of these receptors is a woman aged 25 to 39 in good health and CMV-seropositive.

This clone was recorded a few times. The chain joins TRBV6-1 to TRBJ1-2; 9 bases line up with TRBD1. The germline V gene encodes CDR1 MNHNS and CDR2 SASEGT. V trimming: 5 bases; J trimming: 8 bases; junction bases outside the gene matches: 9. This CDR3 comprises 14 residues. CDR3 in DNA: TGTGCCAGCAGTCCAACCGGGACAGGGTCCGGCTACACCTTC. It yields the protein CASSPTGTGSGYTF.

A few counts support this clone. The chain recombines TRBV19 with TRBJ2-3; D unresolved. Trimming left V 1 base short and J 0 bases short, with 5 bases between. Germline CDR1 LNHDA, CDR2 SQIVND (reference sequence). CDR3 length equals 14 residues. In DNA, the CDR3 is TGTGCCAGTAGTATAGGGGCGAGCACAGATACGCAGTATTTT. This encodes CASSIGASTDTQYF.

The chain is built from TRBV30 and TRBJ2-5; D ambiguous. The CDR3 has 13 amino acids. The germline V gene has CDR1 GTSNPN and CDR2 SVGIG (reference sequence). Trimming removed 0 bases from V and 11 bases from J, with 16 bases in between. CDR3 nucleotide sequence: TGTGCCTGGAGTGTACGCACCACCCGTGAGCAGTACTTC. This gives the protein CAWSVRTTREQYF.

V usage is TRBV7-3 and J usage is TRBJ2-1, with a weak D call TRBD1 (6 bases). Trimming pared 3 bases from V and 5 bases from J, leaving 8 bases between. The CDR3 consists of 13 residues. Germline CDR1 and CDR2: SGHTA and FQGTGA. CDR3 protein: CASSLDSNNEQFF. The CDR3 DNA reads TGTGCCAGCAGCTTGGACAGTAACAATGAGCAGTTCTTC.

The J gene is TRBJ2-1, the V gene TRBV15; TRBD2 agrees at 9 bases. The CDR3 is 16 amino acids. CDR1 and CDR2 (germline): LNHNV, YYDKDF (reference sequence). V trimming: 0 bases; J trimming: 8 bases; junction bases outside the gene matches: 8. CDR3 coding DNA: TGTGCCACCAGCAGAGAAAGGGTAGCGGGAGACTATGAGCAGTTCTTC. This translates into CATSRERVAGDYEQFF.

This chain links TRBV5-1 with TRBJ2-1, with 8 bases aligning to TRBD1. Germline lookup yields CDR1 SGHRS and CDR2 YFSETQ. CDR3 length equals 14 residues. Losses at the gene ends were 4 bases for V and 4 bases for J; bases not matched to a gene: 4. CDR3 sequence (DNA): TGCGCCAGCAGCCACGGACAGGGATACAATGAGCAGTTCTTC. Its translation is CASSHGQGYNEQFF.

The genes are TRBV28 and TRBJ2-7, with D perhaps matching TRBD2 (6 bases). The CDR3 loop spans 16 amino acids. Deletions cut 3 bases from V and 7 bases from J, with 22 bases between. Germline CDR1 is MDHEN and CDR2 is SYDVKM. The chain's CDR3 is CASSFLTGLLSGEQYF. Here the CDR3 DNA reads TGTGCCAGCAGTTTTCTGACGGGACTGCTTTCGGGAGAGCAGTACTTC.

This chain joins TRBV9 and TRBJ2-3, with a possible D match to TRBD2 (6 bases). V was clipped by 7 bases and J by 5 bases, with 20 bases between them. Germline V gene data show CDR1 as SGDLS and CDR2 as YYNGEE. The CDR3 has 15 amino acids. CDR3 sequence (DNA): TGTGCCAGCGCAATAGTCGGGACTCATCAAGATACGCAGTATTTT. Translated: CASAIVGTHQDTQYF.

The V call is TRBV5-6, the J call TRBJ1-2; D remains unclear. The CDR3 consists of 12 residues. Between the trimmed V and J ends, which lost 1 base and 6 bases, there was a span of 7 bases. Germline CDR1 reads SGHDT; CDR2 reads YYEEEE. CDR3 region: CASSLWGDGYTF. CDR3 nucleotide sequence: TGTGCCAGCAGCTTGTGGGGAGATGGCTACACCTTC.

The chain links TRBV7-2 to TRBJ2-7, with 8 bases lining up with TRBD2. The CDR3 runs 15 residues. CDR1 is SGHTA, CDR2 FQGNSA, per germline. The V and J ends lost 5 bases and 4 bases, in that order; junction bases with no gene match: 10. CDR3 residues: CASSLSGGPEYEQYF. The DNA of the CDR3 is TGTGCCAGCAGCCTGTCGGGAGGGCCTGAATACGAGCAGTACTTC.

CDR3 protein: CASSPGQEITEAFF. The CDR3 DNA sequence: TGTGCCAGCTCACCAGGACAGGAGATCACTGAAGCTTTCTTT. This chain links TRBV18 with TRBJ1-1; the match to TRBD1 covers 7 bases. CDR3 length: 14 residues. CDR1 KGHSH and CDR2 LQKENI come from the germline V gene. V was clipped by 2 bases and J by 4 bases; unmatched bases: 4.

This clone turned up a few times. The chain recombines TRBV28 with TRBJ1-3; TRBD1 might be the D (5 bases). Trimming removed 3 bases at V and 0 bases at J, with 9 bases between. The CDR3 consists of 15 residues. CDR1 and CDR2 from the germline V gene are MDHEN and SYDVKM. The DNA for the CDR3 is TGTGCCAGCAGTTTCGACAGAGACTCTGGAAACACCATATATTTT. Encoded protein: CASSFDRDSGNTIYF.

The chain links TRBV7-2 to TRBJ2-2; D is undetermined. V lost 5 bases and J lost 3, with 7 bases in between. The V gene's germline CDR1 is SGHTA and CDR2 FQGNSA. This CDR3 spans 13 amino acids. The CDR3 region has the DNA TGTGCCAGCAGCCTATTGCACACCGGGGAGCTGTTTTTT. It translates to CASSLLHTGELFF.

In this sample, this clone turned up a few times. For the CDR3, the DNA is TGTGCCAGCCAGCCGGGGGATCAGCCCCAGCATTTT. This translates into CASQPGDQPQHF. J is TRBJ1-5 and V is TRBV28; D may be TRBD1 (5 bases). Trimming shortened V by 8 bases and J by 5 bases, and 10 bases separated the two germline ends. The CDR3 contains 12 residues. Looked up from germline, CDR1 is MDHEN and CDR2 is SYDVKM.

This chain uses TRBV30 with TRBJ1-2, with 12 bases matching TRBD1. V was clipped by 5 bases and J by 3 bases; unmatched bases: 7. This CDR3 comprises 15 residues. CDR1 and CDR2 (germline): GTSNPN, SVGIG (reference sequence). The CDR3 reads CAWEYGTGGYYGYTF. The CDR3 DNA is TGTGCCTGGGAGTACGGGACAGGGGGCTACTATGGCTACACCTTC.

J is TRBJ2-3 and V is TRBV19, with 7 bases identical to TRBD2. Germline lookup yields CDR1 LNHDA and CDR2 SQIVND (reference sequence). Trimming cost V 5 bases and J 6 bases; bases outside gene matches: 11. The CDR3 consists of 15 residues. CDR3 sequence (DNA): TGTGCCAGTAGTCCTCTAGCGGCGGGCGGTGATACGCAGTATTTT. Its translation is CASSPLAAGGDTQYF.

The V gene is TRBV6-6, the J gene TRBJ2-2, with 11 bases aligning to TRBD2. This CDR3 contains 14 residues. The V segment lost 7 bases and the J segment 9 bases; nucleotides outside the gene matches: 7. The V gene's germline CDR1 is MNHNY and CDR2 SVGAGI (reference sequence). The CDR3 DNA follows: TGTGCCAGCATGATAGCGGGGGGGGTTCGGGAGCTGTTTTTT. It specifies CASMIAGGVRELFF.

The chain is built from TRBV30 and TRBJ1-6, with D tentatively TRBD1 (5 bases). Trimming removed 0 bases from V and 10 bases from J, with 16 bases in between. The CDR3 sequence is 15 residues long. Per the germline V gene, CDR1 is GTSNPN and CDR2 is SVGIG (reference sequence). CDR3 amino acids: CAWSVLGQSHSPLHF. In DNA form, the CDR3 reads TGTGCCTGGAGTGTCCTTGGACAATCACACTCACCCCTCCACTTT.

This clone has just a few counts. J is TRBJ1-4 and V is TRBV9; 7 nucleotides line up with TRBD1. J lost 4 bases, V lost 4 bases, and 7 bases had no gene match. CDR3 size: 15 residues. CDR1 is SGDLS, CDR2 YYNGEE, per germline. The CDR3 is CASSSGQAFNEKLFF. The CDR3 DNA is TGTGCCAGCAGCTCCGGACAGGCCTTTAATGAAAAACTGTTTTTT.

The V gene is TRBV7-3, the J gene TRBJ2-1; D unresolved. Germline V gives CDR1 SGHTA, CDR2 FQGTGA. The CDR3 covers 17 residues. Trimming took off 3 bases at V and 5 bases at J, with 20 bases between the two ends. Written as DNA, the CDR3 is TGTGCCAGCAGCTTTAGGCACAGCCGGAACTTCGACAATGAGCAGTTCTTC. This codes for CASSFRHSRNFDNEQFF.

The chain joins TRBV2 to TRBJ2-2, with TRBD2 as a possible D gene (5 bases). Germline V gives CDR1 SNHLY, CDR2 FYNNEI. V was clipped by 7 bases and J by 4 bases, with 10 bases between them. The CDR3 runs to 13 residues. The chain's CDR3 is CASKTTSTGELFF. CDR3 in DNA: TGTGCCAGCAAGACTACCTCCACCGGGGAGCTGTTTTTT.

The rearrangement uses TRBV2 and TRBJ2-1; no firm D call. This CDR3 contains 13 residues. Germline-derived CDR1 and CDR2 are SNHLY and FYNNEI. V lost 1 base and J 4 bases, leaving 5 bases between the germline ends. CDR3 protein: CASSEVGYNEQFF. The CDR3 region has the DNA TGTGCCAGCAGTGAAGTCGGTTACAATGAGCAGTTCTTC. Filled out from reference TRBV2 and TRBJ2-1, the complete variable domain reads EPEVTQTPSHQVTQMGQEVILRCVPISNHLYFYWYRQILGQKVEFLVSFYNNEISEKSEIFDDQFSVERPDGSNFTLKIRSTKLEDSAMYFCASSEVGYNEQFFGPGTRLTVL.

The chain combines TRBV23-1 with TRBJ2-3; tentatively, D is TRBD1 (6 bases). TRBV23-1 is identified as an open reading frame with a role that is uncertain. The V and J ends lost 6 bases and 5 bases respectively, with 15 bases between them. CDR3 size: 14 residues. The CDR3 protein is CASRTTTGEDTQYF. CDR3 nucleotide sequence: TGCGCCAGCAGAACCACGACAGGCGAAGATACGCAGTATTTT.

The chain couples TRBV2 to TRBJ2-1; 13 bases fit TRBD2. Germline CDR1 SNHLY, CDR2 FYNNEI. The ends lost 6 bases at V and 15 bases at J; junction bases unmatched: 8. The CDR3 has 13 amino acids. CDR3 in amino acids: CASRRTSGGGGFF. CDR3 DNA: TGTGCCAGCAGGAGGACTAGCGGGGGCGGGGGGTTCTTC.

The V gene is TRBV20-1, the J gene TRBJ1-1; D gene uncertain. This CDR3 is 11 amino acids long. Germline V gene lookup returns CDR1 DFQATT and CDR2 SNEGSKA (reference sequence). The CDR3: CRAGENTEAFF. For the CDR3, the DNA is TGCAGAGCAGGCGAGAACACTGAAGCTTTCTTT.

This clone has just a few counts. The V call is TRBV28, the J call TRBJ2-2; the match to TRBD1 covers 11 bases. V was clipped by 3 bases and J by 6 bases; unmatched bases: 3. The CDR3 covers 15 residues. Germline CDR1 reads MDHEN; CDR2 reads SYDVKM. The CDR3 loop reads CASSLLGQGAGELFF. CDR3 DNA: TGTGCCAGCAGTTTGCTGGGACAGGGGGCCGGGGAGCTGTTTTTT.

The gene calls are TRBV4-2 and TRBJ2-3, with D possibly matching TRBD2 (7 bases). CDR3 length: 17 amino acids. Trimming removed 0 bases from V and 3 bases from J, with 16 bases in between. CDR1 is LGHNA, CDR2 YNFKEQ, per germline. DNA for the CDR3: TGTGCCAGCAGCCAAGATTGGAGGGGGGGTCTGACAGATACGCAGTATTTT. Its translation is CASSQDWRGGLTDTQYF.

V and J are TRBV7-2 and TRBJ2-1; 11 bases map to TRBD2. The CDR3 totals 15 residues. The germline gives CDR1 SGHTA, CDR2 FQGNSA. With 3 bases clipped from V and 6 bases from J, the junction kept 4 bases outside the gene matches. The CDR3 sequence is CASSLDSGRANEQFF. The CDR3 nucleotides are TGTGCCAGCAGCTTGGATAGCGGGAGGGCCAATGAGCAGTTCTTC.